This T cell receptor beta chain was profiled in a study of long-term antiretroviral therapy in people with HIV. Details on this clone: The antigen remains unidentified.

This was the immunoSEQ v3.0 assay at survey level. The sequencing target was about 40,000-50,000 T-cell genomes per sample. The assay was immunoSEQ multiplex PCR, and TCRdb's table has in-frame clones only and misses some. The sample shows roughly 17,000 clones, just over 75% of them seen only once. Findings and caveats of the study: Absence of data on ART adherence, viral resistance or therapy changes was noted.

The CDR3 is 12 residues long. CDR1 and CDR2 (germline): MNHNY, SVGAGI (reference sequence). V lost 6 bases and J lost 10, with 13 bases in between. V and J are TRBV6-6 and TRBJ1-5; a weak D match, TRBD1 (6 bases). Sequencing was performed on unsorted PBMCs, taken 2.1 years after starting antiretroviral therapy. The origin of this receptor is a man in his forties with HIV. The CDR3 region is CASRDSFQPQHF. For the CDR3, the DNA is TGTGCCAGCAGGGACAGCTTTCAACCCCAGCATTTT.